One sample yielded the 27 T cell receptor beta chains listed below, sequenced in a study of T-cell memory formation after mild COVID-19. One entry per CDR3 protein, called by TCRdb with MiXCR from the 5' RACE reads. This repertoire shows hundreds of thousands of distinct CDR3 sequences, 25% found once; its top ten account for roughly an eighth. The sample comprised PBMCs or a T cell subset sorted from them (not recorded which). The receptors shown here come from an adult woman who had mild COVID-19 (a few samples of this study predate the infection). Cell type and time point are not known.

The rearrangement joins TRBV6-2 or TRBV6-3 to TRBJ2-2; D ambiguous. The germline CDR1 and CDR2 sequences are MNHEY and SVGEGT. V gave up 0 bases and J gave up 0 bases, with 8 bases separating them. CDR3 length: 16 amino acids. CDR3: CASSYSQEPNTGELFF. The CDR3 DNA reads as TGTGCCAGCAGTTACTCCCAGGAGCCGAACACCGGGGAGCTGTTTTTT.

This clonotype was counted a few times. This rearrangement joins TRBV5-1 to TRBJ2-2; no clear D. The CDR3 contains 15 residues. Per germline, CDR1 SGHRS and CDR2 YFSETQ. Trimming took 4 bases from V and 7 from J, leaving 17 bases between them. The CDR3 sequence is CASSVGPANGGELFF. CDR3 DNA: TGCGCCAGCAGCGTGGGTCCGGCAAATGGCGGGGAGCTGTTTTTT. Full variable domain (rest looked up from reference TRBV5-1 and TRBJ2-2): KAGVTQTPRYLIKTRGQQVTLSCSPISGHRSVSWYQQTPGQGLQFLFEYFSETQRNKGNFPGRFSGRQFSNSRSEMNVSTLELGDSALYLCASSVGPANGGELFFGEGSRLTVL.

This clonotype was seen a few times. This chain connects TRBV6-5 to TRBJ2-5, with 8 bases matching TRBD1. The length of the CDR3 is 13 residues. The germline gives CDR1 MNHEY, CDR2 SVGAGI. The junction had 2 bases not matched to a gene; V was cut back by 4 bases and J by 4 bases. The CDR3 here is CASSWTGLETQYF. For the CDR3, the DNA is TGTGCCAGCAGTTGGACAGGGTTAGAGACCCAGTACTTC.

This clonotype turned up a few times. The J gene is TRBJ2-1, the V gene TRBV14; the match to TRBD2 covers 11 bases. Trimming took 0 bases from V and 1 from J; bases not matched to a gene: 5. The CDR3 is 18 residues long. Germline V gives CDR1 SGHDN, CDR2 FVKESK. The CDR3 region is CASSQDRLAGGSYNEQFF. CDR3 DNA sequence: TGTGCCAGCAGCCAAGATCGTCTAGCGGGGGGTTCCTACAATGAGCAGTTCTTC.

The genes are TRBV5-6 and TRBJ1-1; 7 nucleotides line up with TRBD1. Per the germline V gene, CDR1 is SGHDT and CDR2 is YYEEEE. The junction had 5 bases not matched to a gene; V was cut back by 5 bases and J by 4 bases. This CDR3 is built from 13 residues. CDR3 protein: CASRGDRVTEAFF. Here the CDR3 DNA reads TGTGCCAGCAGGGGTGACAGGGTCACTGAAGCTTTCTTT. The entire variable domain, with the rest obtained from reference TRBV5-6 and TRBJ1-1, is as follows: DAGVTQSPTHLIKTRGQQVTLRCSPKSGHDTVSWYQQALGQGPQFIFQYYEEEERQRGNFPDRFSGHQFPNYSSELNVNALLLGDSALYLCASRGDRVTEAFFGQGTRLTVV.

This clonotype came up a few times. V and J are TRBV7-2 and TRBJ2-3; D is possibly TRBD2 (5 bases). CDR1 SGHTA and CDR2 FQGNSA come from the germline V gene. This CDR3 is built from 16 residues. Trimming pared 2 bases from V and 1 base from J, leaving 13 bases between. The CDR3 here is CASSLHPPGGTDTQYF. The CDR3 DNA is TGTGCCAGCAGCTTACACCCCCCCGGGGGCACAGATACGCAGTATTTT. The full variable domain, in which reference TRBV7-2 and TRBJ2-3 provide the parts outside the CDR3, is GAGVSQSPSNKVTEKGKDVELRCDPISGHTALYWYRQSLGQGLEFLIYFQGNSAPDKSGLPSDRFSAERTGGSVSTLTIQRTQQEDSAVYLCASSLHPPGGTDTQYFGPGTRLTVL.

There are a few counts of this clonotype. The gene calls are TRBV12-3 or TRBV12-4 and TRBJ2-1, with 7 bases lining up with TRBD2. The CDR3 is 16 amino acids. The J segment lost 2 bases and the V segment lost 1 base, leaving 5 bases of the junction unmatched. The CDR3 is CASSLEGGGTYNEQFF. The CDR3 nucleotides are TGTGCCAGCAGTTTAGAAGGCGGGGGTACCTACAATGAGCAGTTCTTC.

This chain links TRBV12-3 or TRBV12-4 with TRBJ1-2, with 9 bases matching TRBD1. The CDR3 is 15 amino acids. Trimming took 7 bases from V and 4 from J; bases not matched to a gene: 10. The CDR3 protein is CASTSQGAFGYGYTF. The CDR3 DNA is TGTGCCAGCACCTCACAGGGGGCCTTTGGCTATGGCTACACCTTC.

This clonotype was observed a handful of times. The chain links TRBV12-3 or TRBV12-4 to TRBJ2-7; 8 bases align to TRBD2. CDR3 length equals 14 residues. The ends lost 6 bases at V and 2 bases at J; junction bases unmatched: 6. Written as DNA, the CDR3 is TGTGCCAGCAGACGTAAAGCGGGGGCCTACGAGCAGTACTTC. Its translation: CASRRKAGAYEQYF.

The rearrangement joins TRBV18 to TRBJ2-1; TRBD1 is a possible D gene (5 bases). Looked up from germline, CDR1 is KGHSH and CDR2 is LQKENI. The germline V and J ends were trimmed by 1 base and 2 bases, with 9 bases remaining between them. The CDR3 is made up of 15 amino acids. CDR3 bases: TGTGCCAGCTCACCACAGGGGATGACCTACAATGAGCAGTTCTTC. It codes for CASSPQGMTYNEQFF.

In this sample, this clonotype turned up a few times. This sequence joins TRBV7-9 and TRBJ2-7; D ambiguous. V lost 7 bases and J lost 5, with 12 bases in between. CDR3 length: 12 amino acids. Germline V CDR1 and CDR2: SEHNR, FQNEAQ (reference sequence). The CDR3 DNA reads as TGTGCCAGCATCCGATCCACGAACGAGCAGTACTTC. It encodes CASIRSTNEQYF.

This clonotype was found a few times. The J gene is TRBJ1-5, the V gene TRBV20-1, with a possible D match to TRBD1 (6 bases). The CDR3 has 14 amino acids. Trimming took off 5 bases at V and 3 bases at J, with 14 bases between the two ends. The V gene's germline CDR1 is DFQATT and CDR2 SNEGSKA (reference sequence). This CDR3 reads CSAEVGQFNQPQHF. The DNA for the CDR3 is TGCAGTGCTGAGGTAGGACAGTTCAATCAGCCCCAGCATTTT.

This chain links TRBV19 with TRBJ2-1; D remains unclear. Germline V gives CDR1 LNHDA, CDR2 SQIVND (reference sequence). The CDR3 totals 13 residues. V lost 6 bases and J 4 bases, leaving 10 bases between the germline ends. The CDR3 DNA reads TGTGCCAGTAGACTCAAGGAGTACAATGAGCAGTTCTTC. This encodes CASRLKEYNEQFF.

The chain recombines TRBV7-9 with TRBJ2-3, with 9 nucleotides matching TRBD2. CDR3 length equals 17 residues. CDR1 and CDR2 (germline): SEHNR, FQNEAQ (reference sequence). After removal of 8 bases from V and 2 bases from J, the junction contained 14 bases not matched to a gene. This chain's CDR3 is CASSSRRGGRVTDTQYF. CDR3 bases: TGTGCCAGCTCATCACGGCGGGGGGGCCGTGTCACAGATACGCAGTATTTT.

The rearrangement links TRBV3-1 to TRBJ1-2, with D uncertain. Trimming shortened V by 1 base and J by 4 bases, and 19 bases separated the two germline ends. The length of the CDR3 is 17 residues. Germline lookup yields CDR1 LGHDT and CDR2 YNNKEL (reference sequence). CDR3 coding DNA: TGTGCCAGCAGCCAAGCTGCACTCATCTTCGGGCGCTATGGCTACACCTTC. Protein product: CASSQAALIFGRYGYTF.

This clonotype appeared a few times. The chain has TRBV11-2 and TRBJ2-7, with 8 bases fitting TRBD1. CDR1 is SGHAT, CDR2 FQNNGV, per germline. Germline trimming cut 5 bases from V and 2 bases from J; bases unmatched to any gene: 8. This CDR3 spans 15 amino acids. CDR3 DNA sequence: TGTGCCAGCAGCCCCCGGGGACAGGTCCCCTACGAGCAGTACTTC. It encodes CASSPRGQVPYEQYF.

The V call is TRBV29-1, the J call TRBJ1-1, with a possible D match to TRBD1 (6 bases). Trimming left V 5 bases short and J 0 bases short, with 13 bases between. This CDR3 has 14 amino acids. The germline CDR1 and CDR2 sequences are SQVTM and ANQGSEA. The CDR3 sequence is CSVFQGTVNTEAFF. Written as DNA, the CDR3 is TGCAGCGTTTTTCAGGGGACGGTGAACACTGAAGCTTTCTTT. The entire variable domain, with the rest obtained from reference TRBV29-1 and TRBJ1-1, is as follows: SAVISQKPSRDICQRGTSLTIQCQVDSQVTMMFWYRQQPGQSLTLIATANQGSEATYESGFVIDKFPISRPNLTFSTLTVSNMSPEDSSIYLCSVFQGTVNTEAFFGQGTRLTVV.

The chain uses TRBV7-8 and TRBJ2-7; possible D gene TRBD2, 5 bases. V was shortened by 1 base and J by 3 bases, with 16 bases between the two germline ends. This CDR3 spans 16 amino acids. CDR1 is SGHVS, CDR2 FQNEAQ, per germline. As DNA, the CDR3 is TGTGCCAGCAGCTTAGTCTCTTATAGCGCGAGCTACGAGCAGTACTTC. The encoded protein is CASSLVSYSASYEQYF.

This clonotype was observed a handful of times. The chain recombines TRBV5-4 with TRBJ2-3, with TRBD2 matching 8 bases. CDR3 size: 17 residues. V lost 2 bases to trimming and J lost 5 bases; unmatched junction nucleotides: 13. CDR1 is SGHNT, CDR2 YYREEE, per germline (reference sequence). The CDR3 loop is CASSFGALGLAKDTQYF. Here the CDR3 DNA reads TGTGCCAGCAGCTTCGGGGCCCTCGGACTAGCAAAAGATACGCAGTATTTT.

Only a few counts were recorded for this clonotype. J is TRBJ1-3 and V is TRBV5-1, with TRBD1 matching over 10 bases. The CDR3 has 16 residues. Losses at the gene ends were 5 bases for V and 1 base for J; bases not matched to a gene: 6. The germline gives CDR1 SGHRS, CDR2 YFSETQ. This CDR3 is CASSDRGQLSGNTIYF. DNA for the CDR3: TGCGCCAGCAGTGACAGGGGGCAACTGTCTGGAAACACCATATATTTT.

In its sample, this clonotype was seen a few times. J is TRBJ2-2 and V is TRBV11-1; maybe TRBD1 (6 bases). V lost 5 bases, J lost 2 bases, and 12 bases lay in between. Germline V lookup: CDR1 SGHAT, CDR2 FQDESV (reference sequence). The CDR3 spans 15 residues. The CDR3 spells CASSRDRFNTGELFF. Written as DNA, the CDR3 is TGTGCCAGCAGCCGAGACAGGTTCAACACCGGGGAGCTGTTTTTT.

The gene calls are TRBV4-1 and TRBJ2-1; D is unresolved. Germline V gives CDR1 MGHRA, CDR2 YSYEKL. V dropped 1 base and J dropped 1 base, with 8 bases sitting between them. The CDR3 runs to 15 residues. The CDR3 protein is CASSQASVSYNEQFF. The CDR3 DNA sequence: TGCGCCAGCAGCCAAGCTAGTGTATCCTACAATGAGCAGTTCTTC.

The chain uses TRBV2 and TRBJ1-1; 8 bases fit TRBD1. The germline CDR1 and CDR2 sequences are SNHLY and FYNNEI. CDR3 length: 14 amino acids. V lost 9 bases, J lost 4 bases, and 10 bases stayed unmatched. CDR3 nucleotides: TGTGCCAGAACCCAGGGGGCTCCTGGCACTGAAGCTTTCTTT. Translation gives CARTQGAPGTEAFF.

CDR3 protein: CASRDTSGGAQTQYF. DNA for the CDR3: TGTGCCAGCAGAGATACTAGCGGGGGGGCTCAGACCCAGTACTTC. V gene TRBV6-6 combines with J gene TRBJ2-5, with TRBD2 matching over 13 bases. Germline V gene lookup returns CDR1 MNHNY and CDR2 SVGAGI (reference sequence). There are 15 residues in the CDR3. After removal of 6 bases from V and 6 bases from J, the junction contained 7 bases not matched to a gene.

The V gene is TRBV5-1, the J gene TRBJ2-1; 9 bases are shared with TRBD1. Germline V gene sequence: CDR1 SGHRS, CDR2 YFSETQ. J lost 8 bases, V lost 0 bases, and 18 bases had no gene match. This CDR3 region has 19 residues. For the CDR3, the DNA is TGCGCCAGCAGCTTGGATGGGACAGGGATAGCGAATGGGTTTGATGAGCAGTTCTTC. This translates into CASSLDGTGIANGFDEQFF.

The chain recombines TRBV5-1 with TRBJ2-2, with no clear D. CDR1 and CDR2 (germline): SGHRS, YFSETQ. The V end lost 0 bases, the J end lost 16 bases, and 19 bases lay between the germline ends. This CDR3 has 14 residues. The CDR3 sequence is CASSLGLAPSSTFF. The CDR3 DNA reads TGCGCCAGCAGCTTGGGTTTAGCTCCGTCGTCTACGTTTTTT. The full variable domain, its missing parts supplied by reference TRBV5-1 and TRBJ2-2, is KAGVTQTPRYLIKTRGQQVTLSCSPISGHRSVSWYQQTPGQGLQFLFEYFSETQRNKGNFPGRFSGRQFSNSRSEMNVSTLELGDSALYLCASSLGLAPSSTFFGEGSRLTVL.

The chain has TRBV29-1 and TRBJ2-2; a possible D gene is TRBD1 (6 bases). CDR3 size: 13 residues. Trimming shortened V by 8 bases and J by 2 bases, and 12 bases separated the two germline ends. Germline V gives CDR1 SQVTM, CDR2 ANQGSEA. This chain's CDR3 is CSHADSNTGELFF. CDR3 bases: TGCAGCCACGCGGACAGCAACACCGGGGAGCTGTTTTTT.